The 12 T cell receptor beta chains in this list originate from one sample, sequenced in a study of T cell changes during pregnancy in multiple sclerosis (dated by TCRdb to about 2019). Receptor libraries were prepared by the immunoSEQ multiplex PCR assay. TCRdb took over this immuneACCESS table, retaining in-frame rearrangements with V and J assigned. Such tables are incomplete; in checked studies, under half of the missing clones stem from an unresolved V gene, and the remainder is unexplained. For this sample the table gives about 72,000 clones, of which 91% were detected only once. The ten top clones hold around 0.7% of the sample. Specimen: peripheral blood, collected in the third trimester of pregnancy. These receptors were taken from a female donor in good health, enrolled as a control in a pregnancy study.

The rearrangement links TRBV11-2 to TRBJ2-2, with D perhaps TRBD1 (5 bases). Germline V lookup: CDR1 SGHAT, CDR2 FQNNGV. V was cut by 0 bases and J by 7 bases, with 9 bases left in between. This CDR3 contains 14 residues. The CDR3 protein is CASSLESGIGELFF. CDR3 in DNA: TGTGCCAGCAGCTTAGAGTCAGGGATCGGGGAGCTGTTTTTT. The whole variable domain, filled in from reference TRBV11-2 and TRBJ2-2, reads EAGVAQSPRYKIIEKRQSVAFWCNPISGHATLYWYQQILGQGPKLLIQFQNNGVVDDSQLPKDRFSAERLKGVDSTLKIQPAKLEDSAVYLCASSLESGIGELFFGEGSRLTVL.

V is TRBV5-1 and J is TRBJ2-1; 10 positions agree with TRBD1. Germline trimming cut 5 bases from V and 4 bases from J; bases unmatched to any gene: 9. Germline V gives CDR1 SGHRS, CDR2 YFSETQ. The CDR3 is 16 amino acids. The CDR3 spells CASSKHGTGEYNEQFF. As DNA, the CDR3 is TGCGCCAGCAGTAAGCATGGGACAGGGGAGTACAATGAGCAGTTCTTC.

V is TRBV4-1 and J is TRBJ1-1; no reliable D call. Trimming took off 4 bases at V and 4 bases at J, with 19 bases between the two ends. The length of the CDR3 is 16 residues. CDR1 and CDR2 (germline): MGHRA, YSYEKL. The CDR3 loop reads CASSPRGEGFTTEAFF. CDR3 coding DNA: TGCGCCAGCAGCCCTCGGGGTGAGGGCTTTACCACTGAAGCTTTCTTT.

The genes are TRBV4-3 and TRBJ2-7, with D possibly matching TRBD1 (6 bases). V was cut by 3 bases and J by 2 bases, with 20 bases left in between. CDR3 length: 17 amino acids. CDR1 and CDR2 (germline): LGHNA, YSLEER. The CDR3 here is CASSQENTGLTAYEQYF. The CDR3 DNA sequence: TGCGCCAGCAGCCAGGAGAACACAGGGCTTACTGCCTACGAGCAGTACTTC.

The CDR3 reads CASSLSTRGYTF. In DNA form, the CDR3 reads TGCGCCAGCAGCTTGTCTACTCGGGGCTACACCTTC. V gene TRBV5-1 combines with J gene TRBJ1-2; the D is unclear. The V gene's germline CDR1 is SGHRS and CDR2 YFSETQ. CDR3 length: 12 amino acids. Between the trimmed V and J ends, which lost 1 base and 8 bases, there was a span of 9 bases.

The gene calls are TRBV7-2 and TRBJ1-5; D gene uncertain. This CDR3 region has 13 residues. V lost 1 base to trimming and J lost 9 bases, with 10 bases between them. CDR1 SGHTA and CDR2 FQGNSA come from the germline V gene. CDR3 nucleotides: TGTGCCAGCAGCTTAGACTCGCGGGGGCCCCAGCATTTT. Translation gives CASSLDSRGPQHF.

The genes are TRBV30 and TRBJ2-1; 10 nucleotides agree with TRBD2. Unmatched junction bases numbered 6, after V lost 1 base and J lost 3 bases. Germline CDR1 GTSNPN, CDR2 SVGIG (reference sequence). The CDR3 length is 16 residues. The CDR3 region is CAWSATGLASYNEQFF. CDR3 sequence (DNA): TGTGCCTGGAGTGCCACGGGACTAGCGAGCTACAATGAGCAGTTCTTC.

The gene calls are TRBV7-9 and TRBJ1-2, with D maybe TRBD1 (5 bases). V was shortened by 4 bases and J by 4 bases, with 7 bases between the two germline ends. This CDR3 is built from 12 residues. Germline values: CDR1 SEHNR, CDR2 FQNEAQ (reference sequence). CDR3 residues: CASSSGLYGYTF. The CDR3 coding sequence is TGTGCCAGCAGCTCGGGACTCTATGGCTACACCTTC. Together with reference TRBV7-9 and TRBJ1-2, the CDR3 gives the full variable domain: DTGVSQNPRHKITKRGQNVTFRCDPISEHNRLYWYRQTLGQGPEFLTYFQNEAQLEKSRLLSDRFSAERPKGSFSTLEIQRTEQGDSAMYLCASSSGLYGYTFGSGTRLTVV.

Here the CDR3 reads CASSFRVSGANVLTF. The CDR3, as DNA: TGTGCCAGCAGCTTTAGAGTTTCTGGGGCCAACGTCCTGACTTTC. The V and J genes are TRBV13 and TRBJ2-6; unclear D gene. The ends were cut back, 3 bases at V and 1 base at J, with 7 bases in the middle. Germline lookup yields CDR1 PRHDT and CDR2 FYEKMQ (reference sequence). There are 15 residues in the CDR3. The entire variable domain, with the rest obtained from reference TRBV13 and TRBJ2-6, is as follows: AAGVIQSPRHLIKEKRETATLKCYPIPRHDTVYWYQQGPGQDPQFLISFYEKMQSDKGSIPDRFSAQQFSDYHSELNMSSLELGDSALYFCASSFRVSGANVLTFGAGSRLTVL.

This chain joins TRBV9 and TRBJ2-3; 7 nucleotides match TRBD2. J lost 0 bases, V lost 1 base, and 5 bases had no gene match. The CDR3 loop spans 16 amino acids. The V gene's germline CDR1 is SGDLS and CDR2 YYNGEE. The DNA for the CDR3 is TGTGCCAGCAGCGTACTAGCGGAGATAAGCACAGATACGCAGTATTTT. Translating gives CASSVLAEISTDTQYF.

The J gene is TRBJ2-5, the V gene TRBV2; 11 bases agree with TRBD2. The CDR3 loop spans 15 amino acids. Germline lookup yields CDR1 SNHLY and CDR2 FYNNEI. Trimming removed 6 bases from V and 3 bases from J; junction bases left unmatched: 6. The CDR3 protein is CASSPGLADKETQYF. In nucleotides, the CDR3 is TGTGCCAGCAGCCCGGGACTAGCGGATAAAGAGACCCAGTACTTC.

The chain is built from TRBV4-2 and TRBJ2-7; the match to TRBD1 covers 10 bases. CDR1 is LGHNA, CDR2 YNFKEQ, per germline. The CDR3 loop spans 15 amino acids. V lost 4 bases to trimming and J lost 4 bases; unmatched junction nucleotides: 7. CDR3 sequence reads: CASSRGTGDSYEQYF. The CDR3 DNA is TGTGCCAGCAGCCGCGGGACAGGGGATTCATACGAGCAGTACTTC.